Below, one T cell receptor beta chain is given with its context. What it recognizes is unknown. This sample is drawn from a study of cytomegalovirus exposure and HLA in healthy donors. Study-wide results and caveats: In vitro experiments confirmed that a few CMV-associated chains were specific for CMV antigens. Rarity characterized most TCR sequences, yet some public TCRs appeared in many donors. Cytomegalovirus-associated TCR beta chains were listed, numbering more than 150.

Method: immunoSEQ multiplex PCR; TCRdb's copy keeps in-frame clones and lacks some. The repertoire consists of 200,000 to 300,000 clones, with around 85% occurring once and the leading ten covering roughly 1.2%. V lost 8 bases and J 0 bases, leaving 9 bases between the germline ends. This CDR3 comprises 12 residues. Germline CDR1 and CDR2: GTSNPN and SVGIG (reference sequence). Among the 110 or so subjects of the validation cohort, separate from the approximately 670-subject first cohort, were the donors. Sequencing input: PBMCs. The chain employs TRBV30 and TRBJ2-3, with D unclear. The TCR originated in a woman aged 30 to 39 in good health and CMV-seropositive. CDR3 residues: CARGLSTDTQYF. In DNA, the CDR3 is TGTGCCCGAGGTTTAAGCACAGATACGCAGTATTTT.